This T cell receptor (beta chain) comes out of a study of human T cells and chemical hapten exposure. Documented time point: patch test 1, 2 weeks after DPC sensitization. The treatment here: therapeutic diphenylcyclopropenone sensitization with weekly scalp DPC. Using its own MiXCR run on the RACE reads, TCRdb lists one record per CDR3 protein. The table shows about 83,000 distinct CDR3 sequences, with approximately 8% occurring only once. V was cut by 6 bases and J by 3 bases, with 11 bases left in between. Germline-derived CDR1 and CDR2 are PRHDT and FYEKMQ (reference sequence). The CDR3 has 13 amino acids.

This clonotype originated in a young woman with alopecia areata. Some clones in this sample may be carry-over from other donors' samples. The specimen was whole blood, collected in connection with sensitization to the hapten diphenylcyclopropenone (DPC). The J gene is TRBJ2-5, the V gene TRBV13; no firm D call. DNA of the CDR3: TGTGCCAGCAGATCGACGGAAGAAGAGACCCAGTACTTC. Translation: CASRSTEEETQYF.